This T cell receptor (beta chain) was profiled in a study of monozygotic twins with inflammatory bowel disease. Germline V lookup: CDR1 MGHRA, CDR2 YSYEKL. CDR3 length: 15 amino acids. One entry per CDR3 protein, without DNA, is what TCRdb gives after re-calling the 5' RACE reads. The sample data list approximately 390,000 distinct CDR3 sequences. The material sequenced was blood. The J gene is TRBJ1-5, the V gene TRBV4-1. This clonotype originated in a human donor with ulcerative colitis or Crohn's disease, or a healthy co-twin of an affected twin (not recorded which). CDR3 sequence: CASSQVKVGNQPQHF.